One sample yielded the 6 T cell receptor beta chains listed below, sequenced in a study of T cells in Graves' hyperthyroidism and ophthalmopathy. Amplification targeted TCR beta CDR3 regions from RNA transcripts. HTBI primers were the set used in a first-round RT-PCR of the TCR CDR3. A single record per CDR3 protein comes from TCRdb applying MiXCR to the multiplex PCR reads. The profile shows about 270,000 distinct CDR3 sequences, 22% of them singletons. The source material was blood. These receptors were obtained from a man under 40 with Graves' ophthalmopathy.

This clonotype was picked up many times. The CDR3 sequence is CASSLLRGDNSPLHF. The CDR3 DNA reads as TGTGCCAGCAGTTTATTACGTGGAGATAATTCACCCCTCCACTTT. The chain carries TRBV12-3 or TRBV12-4 and TRBJ1-6; D is unclear. The germline V and J ends were trimmed by 2 bases and 5 bases, with 10 bases remaining between them. The CDR3 covers 15 residues.

CDR3 DNA: TGTGCCAGCAGTGGACAGGGAGACTCTTACTATAATTCACCCCTCCACTTT. Translating gives CASSGQGDSYYNSPLHF. This rearrangement joins TRBV12-3 or TRBV12-4 to TRBJ1-6; 8 bases line up with TRBD1. This CDR3 spans 17 amino acids. J gave up 3 bases and V 5 bases, and 9 bases lay outside the gene matches.

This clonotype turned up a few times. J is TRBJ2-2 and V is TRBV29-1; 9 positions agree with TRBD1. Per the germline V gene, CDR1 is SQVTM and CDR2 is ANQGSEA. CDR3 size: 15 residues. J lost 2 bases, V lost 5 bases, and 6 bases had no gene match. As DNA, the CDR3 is TGCAGCGTTAGGGACAGGGACTTCAACACCGGGGAGCTGTTTTTT. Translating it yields CSVRDRDFNTGELFF.

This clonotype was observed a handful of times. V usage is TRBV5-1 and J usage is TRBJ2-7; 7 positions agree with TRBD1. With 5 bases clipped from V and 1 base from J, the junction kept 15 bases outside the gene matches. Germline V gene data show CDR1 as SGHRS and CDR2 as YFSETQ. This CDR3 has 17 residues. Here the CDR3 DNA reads TGCGCCAGCAGGCCAGCGACAGGGTGGTCGGGGTCCTACGAGCAGTACTTC. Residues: CASRPATGWSGSYEQYF.

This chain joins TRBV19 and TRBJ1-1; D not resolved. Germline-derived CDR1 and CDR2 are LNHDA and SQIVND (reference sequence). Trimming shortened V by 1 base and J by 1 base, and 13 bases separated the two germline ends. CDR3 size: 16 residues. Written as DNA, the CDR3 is TGTGCCAGTAGTATAGGGACCGGGGTACAGAACACTGAAGCTTTCTTT. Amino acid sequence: CASSIGTGVQNTEAFF.

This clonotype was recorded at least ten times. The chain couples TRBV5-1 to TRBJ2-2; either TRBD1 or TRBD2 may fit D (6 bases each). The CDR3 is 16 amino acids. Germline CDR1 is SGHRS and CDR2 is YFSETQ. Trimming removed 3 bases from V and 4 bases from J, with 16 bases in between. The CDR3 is CASSYPTGRGTGELFF. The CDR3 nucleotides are TGCGCCAGCAGCTACCCAACAGGGCGGGGCACCGGGGAGCTGTTTTTT.